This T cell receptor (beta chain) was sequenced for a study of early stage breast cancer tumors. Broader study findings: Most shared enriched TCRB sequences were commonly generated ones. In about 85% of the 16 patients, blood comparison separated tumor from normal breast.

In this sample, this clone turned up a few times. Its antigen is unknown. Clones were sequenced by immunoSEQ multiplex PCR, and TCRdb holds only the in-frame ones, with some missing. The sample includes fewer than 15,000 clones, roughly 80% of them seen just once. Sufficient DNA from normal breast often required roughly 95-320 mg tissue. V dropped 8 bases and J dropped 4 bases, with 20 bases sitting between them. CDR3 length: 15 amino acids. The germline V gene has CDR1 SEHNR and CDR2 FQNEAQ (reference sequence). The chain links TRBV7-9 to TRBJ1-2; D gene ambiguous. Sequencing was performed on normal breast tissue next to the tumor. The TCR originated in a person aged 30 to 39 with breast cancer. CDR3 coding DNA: TGTGCCAGCGGAGAGGAAGTTTCTACTAGCTATGGCTACACCTTC. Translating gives CASGEEVSTSYGYTF.